Listed here are 18 T cell receptor beta chains from one sample, sequenced in a study of cytomegalovirus exposure and HLA in healthy donors. The primer mix had 60 Vbeta and 13 Jbeta primers. Libraries were prepared by immunoSEQ multiplex PCR; TCRdb keeps only in-frame clonotypes and omits some of them. The sample holds under 150,000 clones; about 68% are singletons and the top ten take just under 9.5%. The sequencing input was PBMCs. The receptor source for this set is a middle-aged woman in good health and CMV-seropositive.

The chain combines TRBV5-1 with TRBJ2-5, with TRBD2 as a possible D gene (5 bases). CDR3 length: 16 residues. V lost 0 bases, J lost 7 bases, and 19 bases lay in between. Germline loops: CDR1 SGHRS, CDR2 YFSETQ. Here the CDR3 DNA reads TGCGCCAGCAGCTTGGAACCGGGATATCTAGGAAGGACCCAGTACTTC. This encodes CASSLEPGYLGRTQYF. Full variable domain (remainder filled in from reference TRBV5-1 and TRBJ2-5): KAGVTQTPRYLIKTRGQQVTLSCSPISGHRSVSWYQQTPGQGLQFLFEYFSETQRNKGNFPGRFSGRQFSNSRSEMNVSTLELGDSALYLCASSLEPGYLGRTQYFGPGTRLLVL.

The rearrangement links TRBV14 to TRBJ2-7; D not resolved. CDR3 length: 14 amino acids. Germline V gene data show CDR1 as SGHDN and CDR2 as FVKESK. V was pared by 2 bases and J by 0 bases, with 8 bases between. CDR3 amino acids: CASSQNSISYEQYF. Here the CDR3 DNA reads TGTGCCAGCAGCCAAAACAGCATCTCCTACGAGCAGTACTTC.

The chain is built from TRBV11-2 and TRBJ1-4; D remains unclear. The CDR3 is made up of 15 amino acids. V gave up 6 bases and J gave up 5 bases, with 16 bases separating them. Germline values: CDR1 SGHAT, CDR2 FQNNGV. For the CDR3, the DNA is TGTGCCAGCAGGCTTAGAGCCACCGAAAATGAAAAACTGTTTTTT. Translating it yields CASRLRATENEKLFF.

This chain connects TRBV10-3 to TRBJ2-1; 11 nucleotides line up with TRBD2. The CDR3 runs 21 residues. Unmatched junction bases numbered 22, after V lost 5 bases and J lost 4 bases. The germline CDR1 and CDR2 sequences are ENHRY and SYGVKD. The chain's CDR3 is CAISPLWVLAGVEGVYNEQFF. The DNA of the CDR3 is TGTGCCATCAGTCCCCTTTGGGTACTAGCGGGAGTCGAAGGGGTATACAATGAGCAGTTCTTC.

This chain's CDR3 is CASSPQGGPRETQYF. For the CDR3, the DNA is TGTGCCAGTAGTCCTCAGGGGGGCCCGCGGGAGACCCAGTACTTC. The chain uses TRBV19 and TRBJ2-5; possibly TRBD1 for D (7 bases). The V end was cut by 5 bases, the J end by 5 bases, with 18 bases between. The CDR3 has 15 residues. Germline CDR1 is LNHDA and CDR2 is SQIVND (reference sequence).

The chain combines TRBV2 with TRBJ2-1; D is unresolved. The CDR3 loop spans 11 amino acids. CDR1 is SNHLY and CDR2 is FYNNEI in the germline V gene. V lost 8 bases and J lost 15, with 17 bases in between. The CDR3 reads CASVATVDPFF. The CDR3 coding sequence is TGTGCCAGCGTGGCAACAGTTGATCCGTTCTTC.

The CDR3: CASSATGTGDYEQFF. DNA for the CDR3: TGCGCCAGCAGCGCGACCGGGACAGGGGATTATGAGCAGTTCTTC. The rearrangement uses TRBV4-3 and TRBJ2-1, with TRBD1 matching 10 bases. The CDR3 runs to 15 residues. V was pared by 5 bases and J by 8 bases, with 9 bases of the junction left unmatched. Germline V gene lookup returns CDR1 LGHNA and CDR2 YSLEER.

The V and J genes are TRBV21-1 and TRBJ2-7; whether TRBD2, the table's D call, matches the DNA was not checked. TRBV21-1 has pseudogene status. The CDR3 sequence is 18 residues long. CDR3 coding DNA: TGTGCCAGCAGCAAAAACCCGCCTGGTCGGCGGGAGCGGAGCGAGCAGTACTTC. Its protein product is CASSKNPPGRRERSEQYF.

The chain has TRBV13 and TRBJ2-2; TRBD2 matches at 11 bases. This CDR3 comprises 16 residues. The germline gives CDR1 PRHDT, CDR2 FYEKMQ (reference sequence). With 5 bases clipped from V and 5 bases from J, the junction kept 7 bases outside the gene matches. CDR3: CASSPGLAGGTGELFF. CDR3 nucleotide sequence: TGTGCCAGCAGCCCCGGACTAGCGGGCGGGACCGGGGAGCTGTTTTTT. The full variable domain, with the rest looked up from reference TRBV13 and TRBJ2-2, is AAGVIQSPRHLIKEKRETATLKCYPIPRHDTVYWYQQGPGQDPQFLISFYEKMQSDKGSIPDRFSAQQFSDYHSELNMSSLELGDSALYFCASSPGLAGGTGELFFGEGSRLTVL.

For the CDR3, the DNA is TGTGCCAGCCCTCCTAAATCTTCTGGCTACACCTTC. Translated: CASPPKSSGYTF. V is TRBV6-9 and J is TRBJ1-2; no definite D call. The CDR3 sequence is 12 residues long. Germline assignment: CDR1 MNHGY and CDR2 SVAAGI. V dropped 8 bases and J dropped 7 bases, with 14 bases sitting between them.

This clone was counted a few times. The J gene is TRBJ2-7, the V gene TRBV6-5; 7 bases line up with TRBD2. CDR3 size: 14 residues. Germline V gene data show CDR1 as MNHEY and CDR2 as SVGAGI. Trimming cost V 5 bases and J 0 bases; bases outside gene matches: 4. This CDR3 is CASSRTRTSYEQYF. CDR3 coding DNA: TGTGCCAGCAGTCGGACTAGGACCTCCTACGAGCAGTACTTC.

This clone was picked up a small number of times. This chain uses TRBV7-9 with TRBJ2-1; TRBD2 is a possible D gene (6 bases). V gave up 4 bases and J gave up 4 bases, with 11 bases separating them. The CDR3 has 14 residues. The germline CDR1 and CDR2 sequences are SEHNR and FQNEAQ (reference sequence). Written as DNA, the CDR3 is TGTGCCAGCAGCTCCGAACGGGGGTACAATGAGCAGTTCTTC. The encoded protein is CASSSERGYNEQFF.

The gene calls are TRBV19 and TRBJ1-5; 9 bases fit TRBD1. The CDR3 runs to 15 residues. Germline CDR1 reads LNHDA; CDR2 reads SQIVND (reference sequence). V gave up 4 bases and J gave up 1 base; unmatched junction bases: 2. The CDR3 nucleotides are TGTGCCAGTAGTAGGGACAGGGAGAGCAATCAGCCCCAGCATTTT. It encodes CASSRDRESNQPQHF.

Here the CDR3 DNA reads TGTGCCAGCAGCGTAGACCCGGGAGGATCCTACAATGAGCAGTTCTTC. Amino acids: CASSVDPGGSYNEQFF. The V call is TRBV9, the J call TRBJ2-1, with 7 nucleotides matching TRBD2. Trimming took 0 bases from V and 1 from J; bases not matched to a gene: 4. The V gene's germline CDR1 is SGDLS and CDR2 YYNGEE. The CDR3 has 16 residues.

This clone came up once. V usage is TRBV27 and J usage is TRBJ2-7; 12 bases map to TRBD1. The germline CDR1 and CDR2 sequences are MNHEY and SMNVEV (reference sequence). Losses at the gene ends were 10 bases for V and 4 bases for J; bases not matched to a gene: 17. The CDR3 runs to 17 residues. In nucleotides, the CDR3 is TGTGCCACCTCTAACTGGGGGGGACAGGGGGCTGGGTACGAGCAGTACTTC. Its protein is CATSNWGGQGAGYEQYF.

In DNA form, the CDR3 reads TGTGCCAGCAGCTTCGGACAGGGCTGGGGCTACACCTTC. It translates to CASSFGQGWGYTF. The chain recombines TRBV7-9 with TRBJ1-2, with TRBD1 identical over 8 bases. V trimming: 3 bases; J trimming: 8 bases; junction bases outside the gene matches: 5. This CDR3 contains 13 residues. Germline assignment: CDR1 SEHNR and CDR2 FQNEAQ (reference sequence).

In DNA form, the CDR3 reads TGTGCCAGCAGCCACCGGGACTACACAGATACGCAGTATTTT. Its protein is CASSHRDYTDTQYF. This chain uses TRBV7-2 with TRBJ2-3, with 7 bases identical to TRBD2. With V trimmed by 5 bases and J by 2 bases, 4 bases remained unmatched. The CDR3 runs 14 residues. Per the germline V gene, CDR1 is SGHTA and CDR2 is FQGNSA.

This chain links TRBV7-9 with TRBJ2-5; D unresolved. Trimming removed 5 bases at V and 1 base at J, with 5 bases between. The CDR3 length is 12 residues. CDR1 is SEHNR and CDR2 is FQNEAQ in the germline V gene (reference sequence). DNA for the CDR3: TGTGCCAGCAGCCCCATCCAAGAGACCCAGTACTTC. As protein: CASSPIQETQYF.